This paragraph covers one TCR beta chain sequence. This specimen comes from a study of T-cell reconstitution after alpha-beta-depleted transplantation in children. Germline loops: CDR1 WSHSY, CDR2 SAAADI. The CDR3 is made up of 15 amino acids. Trimming removed 10 bases from V and 0 bases from J, with 16 bases in between. As it was prepared, the TCRbeta library received unique molecular identifiers. TCRdb analysed the PCR reads with MiXCR anew, one entry per CDR3 protein. The data hold approximately 390,000 distinct CDR3 sequences, with approximately 10% observed a single time. This chain connects TRBV10-2 to TRBJ2-1; D call uncertain. The sample in question was PBMCs from the stem cell graft donor, obtained from the stem cell graft. The receptor was isolated from a human donor who donated a stem cell graft to a child with acute myeloid leukemia. CDR3 in DNA: TGCGCCACCCGAGAGCCGCGACGCTCCTACAATGAGCAGTTCTTC. As protein: CATREPRRSYNEQFF.